A single sample is the source of the 25 T cell receptor beta chains below, sequenced in a study of T cell responses to AZD1222 COVID-19 vaccine. Measured with immunoSEQ multiplex PCR; TCRdb has only the in-frame clones, and not every one. Among 170,000 or so clones listed, about 92% were seen once. The sequencing here drew on peripheral blood, taken on day 0 of AZD1222 vaccination. The receptors here all came from an adult in good health.

This chain joins TRBV10-3 and TRBJ2-2, with TRBD2 as a possible D gene (6 bases). V was pared by 10 bases and J by 0 bases, with 15 bases between. CDR3 length equals 15 residues. Germline assignment: CDR1 ENHRY and CDR2 SYGVKD. CDR3 coding DNA: TGTGCCACCTCCCCGGGGGACCCGAACACCGGGGAGCTGTTTTTT. Translated, it gives CATSPGDPNTGELFF.

The chain combines TRBV7-8 with TRBJ2-7; a possible D gene is TRBD2 (5 bases). CDR3 size: 13 residues. The ends were cut back, 1 base at V and 6 bases at J, with 10 bases in the middle. Germline V CDR1 and CDR2: SGHVS, FQNEAQ. The chain's CDR3 is CASSLGGWGEQYF. The CDR3 DNA reads as TGTGCCAGCAGCTTAGGCGGGTGGGGCGAGCAGTACTTC. Filled out from reference TRBV7-8 and TRBJ2-7, the complete variable domain reads GAGVSQSPRYKVAKRGQDVALRCDPISGHVSLFWYQQALGQGPEFLTYFQNEAQLDKSGLPSDRFFAERPEGSVSTLKIQRTQQEDSAVYLCASSLGGWGEQYFGPGTRLTVT.

This chain connects TRBV27 to TRBJ1-1, with a tentative D call TRBD1 (5 bases). The CDR3 runs to 15 residues. Germline-derived CDR1 and CDR2 are MNHEY and SMNVEV (reference sequence). Trimming removed 6 bases from V and 4 bases from J, with 18 bases in between. As DNA, the CDR3 is TGTGCCAGCAGAGGGGTGGGACGGGGGAGCACTGAAGCTTTCTTT. Translating gives CASRGVGRGSTEAFF.

The chain combines TRBV11-2 with TRBJ1-6, with TRBD1 identical over 10 bases. CDR3 length: 18 amino acids. Trimming cost V 0 bases and J 14 bases; bases outside gene matches: 16. Germline loops: CDR1 SGHAT, CDR2 FQNNGV. The CDR3: CASSLDLDLGQGIWALHF. For the CDR3, the DNA is TGTGCCAGCAGCTTAGATTTGGACTTGGGACAGGGGATTTGGGCCCTCCACTTT.

V is TRBV6-5 and J is TRBJ1-5, with a tentative D call TRBD1 (6 bases). The CDR3 sequence is 15 residues long. Per the germline V gene, CDR1 is MNHEY and CDR2 is SVGAGI. Deletions cut 4 bases from V and 4 bases from J, with 14 bases between. CDR3 loop: CASSSGGSTNQPQHF. CDR3 bases: TGTGCCAGCAGTTCCGGGGGCTCAACTAATCAGCCCCAGCATTTT.

V gene TRBV7-8 combines with J gene TRBJ1-1; the D is unclear. This CDR3 is built from 12 residues. Between the trimmed V and J ends, which lost 1 base and 9 bases, there was a span of 9 bases. Per germline, CDR1 SGHVS and CDR2 FQNEAQ. The CDR3 is CASSLEELKAFF. CDR3 nucleotides: TGTGCCAGCAGCTTAGAGGAGTTGAAAGCTTTCTTT.

CDR3 protein: CASSWSPDTIYF. CDR3 coding DNA: TGTGCCAGCAGTTGGTCCCCCGACACCATATATTTT. This chain uses TRBV12-3 or TRBV12-4 with TRBJ1-3; no definite D call. Trimming cost V 4 bases and J 8 bases, with 9 bases left between them. This CDR3 spans 12 amino acids.

V gene TRBV12-5 combines with J gene TRBJ1-5; D is uncertain. Germline lookup yields CDR1 LGHNT and CDR2 FRNRAP. The V gene lost 1 base and the J gene lost 11 bases, with 12 bases spanning the gap. The CDR3 runs to 13 residues. The CDR3, as DNA: TGTGCTAGTGGTTTGGGTCCCTTGGAGGCCCAGCATTTT. It codes for CASGLGPLEAQHF. The full variable domain, completed using reference TRBV12-5 and TRBJ1-5, is DARVTQTPRHKVTEMGQEVTMRCQPILGHNTVFWYRQTMMQGLELLAYFRNRAPLDDSGMPKDRFSAEMPDATLATLKIQPSEPRDSAVYFCASGLGPLEAQHFGDGTRLSIL.

The J gene is TRBJ2-3, the V gene TRBV20-1, with a weak D call TRBD2 (7 bases). Trimming pared 3 bases from V and 2 bases from J, leaving 12 bases between. The germline V gene has CDR1 DFQATT and CDR2 SNEGSKA (reference sequence). The CDR3 is made up of 14 amino acids. CDR3 sequence (DNA): TGCAGTGCTAGTGGGGGGGCTTCCACAGATACGCAGTATTTT. This encodes CSASGGASTDTQYF.

The V call is TRBV29-1, the J call TRBJ2-7; 7 positions match TRBD1. In germline, CDR1 is SQVTM, CDR2 ANQGSEA. The CDR3 extends over 14 amino acids. With V trimmed by 4 bases and J by 6 bases, 12 bases remained unmatched. The CDR3 is CSVVWTGSQAEQYF. The DNA of the CDR3 is TGCAGCGTTGTTTGGACAGGTTCCCAAGCCGAGCAGTACTTC.

The count of this clone is one. V is TRBV4-1 and J is TRBJ2-7; 8 positions agree with TRBD1. From germline, CDR1 is MGHRA and CDR2 YSYEKL. V was pared by 4 bases and J by 2 bases, with 7 bases of the junction left unmatched. This CDR3 comprises 15 residues. The CDR3, as DNA: TGCGCCAGCAGCCCAACCAGGACAGGGACCTACGAGCAGTACTTC. Translation gives CASSPTRTGTYEQYF.

The chain carries TRBV18 and TRBJ2-1; D possibly corresponds to TRBD2 (7 bases). V lost 10 bases and J 0 bases, leaving 22 bases between the germline ends. There are 17 residues in the CDR3. Germline V gene sequence: CDR1 KGHSH, CDR2 LQKENI. The CDR3 region is CATGSAEGGGSYNEQFF. The CDR3 nucleotides are TGTGCCACCGGTTCCGCGGAAGGGGGGGGCTCCTACAATGAGCAGTTCTTC. The complete variable domain, with remaining parts taken from reference TRBV18 and TRBJ2-1, reads NAGVMQNPRHLVRRRGQEARLRCSPMKGHSHVYWYRQLPEEGLKFMVYLQKENIIDESGMPKERFSAEFPKEGPSILRIQQVVRGDSAAYFCATGSAEGGGSYNEQFFGPGTRLTVL.

A single count supports this clone. CDR3 DNA: TGTGCCAGCAGCTTCGGCAGGACGGCCTACGAGCAGTACTTC. Protein sequence: CASSFGRTAYEQYF. This chain joins TRBV7-8 and TRBJ2-7, with D uncertain. Germline CDR1 and CDR2: SGHVS and FQNEAQ. The V end lost 3 bases, the J end lost 2 bases, and 11 bases lay between the germline ends. This CDR3 comprises 14 residues. Full variable domain (remainder filled in from reference TRBV7-8 and TRBJ2-7): GAGVSQSPRYKVAKRGQDVALRCDPISGHVSLFWYQQALGQGPEFLTYFQNEAQLDKSGLPSDRFFAERPEGSVSTLKIQRTQQEDSAVYLCASSFGRTAYEQYFGPGTRLTVT.

This chain uses TRBV7-2 with TRBJ2-5; TRBD1 matches 7 bases. This CDR3 spans 15 amino acids. The J segment lost 5 bases and the V segment lost 2 bases, leaving 8 bases of the junction unmatched. Germline values: CDR1 SGHTA, CDR2 FQGNSA. The CDR3, as DNA: TGTGCCAGCAGCTTATTTGGGGTACAGGGGGAGACCCAGTACTTC. Translation: CASSLFGVQGETQYF.

The chain couples TRBV25-1 to TRBJ1-5; maybe TRBD1 (5 bases). Trimming shortened V by 5 bases and J by 2 bases, and 7 bases separated the two germline ends. The germline V gene has CDR1 MGHDK and CDR2 SYGVNS. The CDR3 runs 13 residues. Written as DNA, the CDR3 is TGTGCCAGCAGTTCGGGGGGCAATCAGCCCCAGCATTTT. Translated: CASSSGGNQPQHF.

The rearrangement joins TRBV12-3 or TRBV12-4 to TRBJ1-5; unclear D gene. Between the trimmed V and J ends, which lost 2 bases and 6 bases, there was a span of 5 bases. This CDR3 has 12 residues. Here the CDR3 DNA reads TGTGCCAGCAGTTTAAACAGTCAGCCCCAGCATTTT. Translation gives CASSLNSQPQHF.

The J gene is TRBJ1-1, the V gene TRBV9; D not resolved. The germline V gene encodes CDR1 SGDLS and CDR2 YYNGEE. This CDR3 comprises 13 residues. Trimming left V 3 bases short and J 2 bases short, with 8 bases between. The chain's CDR3 is CASSETVNTEAFF. The CDR3 bases are TGTGCCAGCAGCGAGACGGTAAACACTGAAGCTTTCTTT.

In the case of this clone: The DNA is omitted, as the CDR3 cannot be located on it reliably, and the CDR3 follows TCRdb's listing. CDR3 residues: CATSYWCRGVLQHF. The chain has TRBV5-1 and TRBJ1-5; TRBD1, the table's D call, was not compared with the DNA. CDR1 is SGHRS, CDR2 YFSETQ, per germline. The CDR3 is 14 residues long, ends included.

The rearrangement joins TRBV6-2 or TRBV6-3 to TRBJ2-5, with D possibly matching TRBD2 (6 bases). There are 17 residues in the CDR3. V was clipped by 0 bases and J by 2 bases, with 16 bases between them. The germline V gene encodes CDR1 MNHEY and CDR2 SVGEGT. CDR3 protein: CASSYSQEGTLQETQYF. CDR3 DNA: TGTGCCAGCAGTTACTCGCAGGAGGGGACCTTACAAGAGACCCAGTACTTC.

The rearrangement links TRBV27 to TRBJ2-1; TRBD1 agrees at 10 bases. Germline CDR1 is MNHEY and CDR2 is SMNVEV (reference sequence). The V and J ends lost 3 bases and 12 bases, in that order; junction bases with no gene match: 8. This CDR3 spans 14 amino acids. The CDR3 coding sequence is TGTGCCAGCAGTTTTTCGGACAGGGGGAGTGGGCAGTTCTTC. Its protein is CASSFSDRGSGQFF.

This clone was seen once. The J gene is TRBJ1-6, the V gene TRBV2; D is uncertain. Deletions cut 5 bases from V and 4 bases from J, with 6 bases between. This CDR3 contains 13 residues. Per the germline V gene, CDR1 is SNHLY and CDR2 is FYNNEI. The CDR3 nucleotides read TGTGCCAGCAGTTCAAGATATAATTCACCCCTCCACTTT. It is translated as CASSSRYNSPLHF.

The chain is built from TRBV4-1 and TRBJ2-1; no clear D. CDR1 and CDR2 from the germline V gene are MGHRA and YSYEKL. Trimming left V 2 bases short and J 6 bases short, with 2 bases between. This CDR3 comprises 11 residues. CDR3 sequence (DNA): TGCGCCAGCAGCCAATCCAATGAGCAGTTCTTC. Amino acids: CASSQSNEQFF.

The chain employs TRBV5-1 and TRBJ1-2; D is uncertain. Germline V CDR1 and CDR2: SGHRS, YFSETQ. The CDR3 has 14 amino acids. The V gene lost 0 bases and the J gene lost 0 bases, with 6 bases spanning the gap. In nucleotides, the CDR3 is TGCGCCAGCAGCTTGGATTGGACTAACTATGGCTACACCTTC. This sequence encodes CASSLDWTNYGYTF.

The table lists this clone with a count of one. The chain employs TRBV10-3 and TRBJ1-1; D is unresolved. CDR1 and CDR2 (germline): ENHRY, SYGVKD. CDR3 size: 13 residues. V lost 4 bases to trimming and J lost 2 bases, with 8 bases between them. The CDR3 protein is CAISGGGNTEAFF. The CDR3, as DNA: TGTGCCATCAGTGGGGGAGGAAACACTGAAGCTTTCTTT.

The rearrangement uses TRBV5-3 and TRBJ1-4; TRBD1 agrees at 7 bases. TRBV5-3 is reported as an ORF; its role is uncertain. The CDR3 is made up of 16 amino acids. Trimming took 6 bases from V and 9 from J; bases not matched to a gene: 17. CDR3 protein: CARKYPGGQDRKKLFF. The CDR3 nucleotides are TGTGCCAGAAAATACCCGGGTGGACAGGATCGAAAAAAACTGTTTTTT.